What follows describes a single TCR beta chain. V was pared by 6 bases and J by 11 bases, with 12 bases between. There are 11 residues in the CDR3. Germline-derived CDR1 and CDR2 are MNHEY and SVGAGI. In the original processing: Researchers report that nucleated cell counts were estimated from reference gene primer amplification. The data were produced by immunoSEQ multiplex PCR, yet TCRdb's version contains in-frame clones alone and is incomplete. V and J calls and clone size are given by that table; D and trimming were obtained from the DNA. This table has roughly 100,000 clones, approximately 78% appearing once. The sample originates from a study of blood T cell repertoires in COVID-19. Study-level background: Acute-phase and convalescent COVID-19 samples originated in the United States, Italy and Spain. From T cells, B-cell-depleted T cells, or PBMCs came the material, which was cDNA or gDNA.

The sequence was collected from a woman of 80 years or more with acute or convalescent COVID-19. V is TRBV6-5 and J is TRBJ2-3; D might be TRBD1 (5 bases). The sample comprised peripheral blood. The CDR3 region has the DNA TGTGCCAGCAGAACAGGTATCGGGCAGTATTTT. This encodes CASRTGIGQYF.